One sample yielded the 7 T cell receptor beta chains listed below, sequenced in a study of T cells after yellow fever vaccination. Using its own MiXCR run on the 5' RACE reads, TCRdb lists one record per CDR3 protein. The sample carries fewer than 100,000 distinct CDR3 sequences, under 7% recorded once. Sequenced here: CD8+ T cells sorted from PBMCs, sampled 10 days after the yellow fever booster vaccination. The receptors stem from a man younger than 35 who received the YFV17D yellow fever vaccine.

The CDR3 DNA reads as TGCGCCAGCAGCCAAGATGAGAGAGGGGGCGTAGATACGCAGTATTTT. This codes for CASSQDERGGVDTQYF. The chain has TRBV4-1 and TRBJ2-3, with TRBD1 identical over 7 bases. The length of the CDR3 is 16 residues. Germline V gene sequence: CDR1 MGHRA, CDR2 YSYEKL. With 0 bases clipped from V and 5 bases from J, the junction kept 8 bases outside the gene matches.

This clonotype was picked up a small number of times. The rearrangement links TRBV11-1 to TRBJ2-5; TRBD1 aligns across 8 bases. Trimming at V came to 5 bases and at J to 4 bases, leaving 6 bases not matched to a gene. This CDR3 has 14 amino acids. Per the germline V gene, CDR1 is SGHAT and CDR2 is FQDESV (reference sequence). The CDR3 region is CASSEGQGRETQYF. Here the CDR3 DNA reads TGTGCCAGCAGCGAAGGACAGGGACGAGAGACCCAGTACTTC. Full variable domain (outside the CDR3, taken from reference TRBV11-1 and TRBJ2-5): EAEVAQSPRYKITEKSQAVAFWCDPISGHATLYWYRQILGQGPELLVQFQDESVVDDSQLPKDRFSAERLKGVDSTLKIQPAELGDSAMYLCASSEGQGRETQYFGPGTRLLVL.

This clonotype appeared a few times. The chain combines TRBV4-2 with TRBJ1-5; TRBD1 aligns across 7 bases. The CDR3 is made up of 17 amino acids. Germline assignment: CDR1 LGHNA and CDR2 YNFKEQ. Trimming at V came to 1 base and at J to 0 bases, leaving 6 bases not matched to a gene. In DNA, the CDR3 is TGTGCCAGCAGCCAAGGACAGGGATTAGGTAGCAATCAGCCCCAGCATTTT. Translated, it gives CASSQGQGLGSNQPQHF.

The table lists this clonotype with a few counts. The chain links TRBV14 to TRBJ2-5; D possibly matches TRBD1 or TRBD2 (5 bases each). V lost 0 bases and J lost 1, with 15 bases in between. The CDR3 loop spans 17 amino acids. Germline V gene lookup returns CDR1 SGHDN and CDR2 FVKESK. In nucleotides, the CDR3 is TGTGCCAGCAGCCAAGAGTTGGGGGTTCTAATCCAAGAGACCCAGTACTTC. This sequence encodes CASSQELGVLIQETQYF.

The chain carries TRBV28 and TRBJ2-1, with 7 bases aligning to TRBD2. Germline loops: CDR1 MDHEN, CDR2 SYDVKM. CDR3 size: 14 residues. V lost 5 bases to trimming and J lost 4 bases; unmatched junction nucleotides: 5. The CDR3 DNA reads as TGTGCCAGCAGTCGGTTTAGCGGGTACAATGAGCAGTTCTTC. This gives the protein CASSRFSGYNEQFF.

This clonotype was picked up a small number of times. The rearrangement uses TRBV29-1 and TRBJ2-1, with D tentatively TRBD1 (6 bases). Germline V gives CDR1 SQVTM, CDR2 ANQGSEA. The CDR3 is 14 amino acids. Trimming removed 4 bases at V and 4 bases at J, with 14 bases between. This CDR3 reads CSVGGPDAYNEQFF. CDR3 sequence (DNA): TGCAGCGTTGGGGGGCCCGATGCTTACAATGAGCAGTTCTTC.

This chain uses TRBV12-5 with TRBJ1-1, with TRBD1 matching over 8 bases. CDR1 and CDR2 (germline): LGHNT, FRNRAP. The ends lost 5 bases at V and 3 bases at J; junction bases unmatched: 8. The CDR3 loop spans 15 amino acids. The CDR3 sequence: CASGPSGTGYTEAFF. CDR3 DNA: TGTGCTAGTGGTCCCTCCGGGACAGGTTACACTGAAGCTTTCTTT.